This TCR beta chain was obtained from a study of cytomegalovirus exposure and HLA in healthy donors (dated by TCRdb to about 2017). Broadly, across the study: An earlier analysis of approximately 600 of the donors reported about 290 Gb of sequence data and approximately 110 million unique TCR beta sequences from about 179 million T cells. An early release covering some 640 HLA-typed donors comprised 250 to 350 gigabases of sequencing data and tens of millions of unique TCR sequences. Among the roughly 400 genotyped donors, about 85% belonged to the genetic ancestry cluster associated with self-reported Caucasian donors. The study aimed to test whether cataloging public T cell receptors could reveal signatures of past pathogen exposure. Using immunosequencing, the study profiled T cell repertoires from roughly 650 subjects and related those repertoires to cytomegalovirus serostatus. Besides the first cohort of around 700 subjects, a separate validation cohort made up of over a hundred different subjects was used. To predict cytomegalovirus infection status, the study combined high-throughput TCR immunosequencing, statistical association of individual TCRs with disease status, and machine learning. A later analysis re-examined previously published TCR beta repertoires from just over 650 donors and added high-resolution HLA genotyping to investigate patterns of TCR occurrence. Rather than using new phenotypic data, the later analysis identified candidate immune exposures from TCR beta sequences and from how often those sequences occurred across donors. An earlier analysis of 587 of the donors applied high-throughput TCR beta sequencing to assess whether each TCR beta V gene segment acted as functional or pseudogenic. Donor age, sex, ethnicity and CMV serostatus were compiled alongside the repertoire data. In a later genetic analysis, genome-wide SNP genotypes for 398 of the 666 donors were used, and that subset was treated as a discovery cohort. All discovery cohort repertoires had been generated using a single sequencing platform. Both class I and class II loci were covered by HLA typing, at four-digit resolution. Typing coverage differed by locus: A, B, C, DRB1 and DQB1 were typed in about 629-630 donors, DQA1 in about 560, DPA1 in over 600, and DPB1 in roughly 470. Roughly five DR-DQ haplotypes were handled as single units for association and clustering, since linkage in the cohort was strong. Across about 380 genotyped donors of the cohort, an average of about 240,000 unique TCR beta nucleotide sequences per donor were sequenced, and roughly 20% of those sequences were non-productive. Beyond this particular receptor, the publication reports: Three of the identified cytomegalovirus-associated TCR beta chains were confirmed in vitro to be specific for cytomegalovirus antigens. The earlier analysis of 587 of the donors excluded some 16 rarely observed V segments, including chromosome 9 orphons, because counts were too low. According to a later analysis, parvovirus B19, influenza, CMV and Epstein-Barr virus appeared linked to several top co-occurrence clusters. Some IMGT-functional V segments, including TRBV6-2 and TRBV6-3, could not be told apart with the 87-base-pair reads, so those segments were excluded. Only TCR beta chains were sequenced in this cohort, and the absence of alpha or paired-chain data limited detectable features. In the study, roughly 160 TCR beta chains were listed as associated with cytomegalovirus. According to the authors, the approach could potentially be generalized to other disease states and immunological phenotypes. A later genetic analysis reported fewer N-insertions in productive TCRs among donors in an Asian-associated ancestry cluster than the 666-donor mean. A later analysis found that TCR association rates varied across HLA loci, with DRB1 alleles showing the most associated TCRs and HLA-C alleles the fewest. Sequencing depth was assumed to be roughly uniform across donors in the presence/absence analyses, though that assumption may not hold. Because some donors lacked HLA typing at each locus, the association tests relied only on the typed subset. In an earlier analysis of over 550 of the donors, most TCR beta V segments were observed in productive rearrangements about 90% or about 30% of the time, broadly matching IMGT annotations. A further reported finding was that TCR beta sequences accurately predicted the HLA-A and HLA-B alleles for most subjects in the first cohort. In a later analysis, HLA-associated TCR beta chains were found to be more clonally expanded and to have lower generation probabilities than equally common non-associated chains. Most TCR sequences were seen in very few donors, while some public TCRs were found in many individuals. At a false discovery rate of 0.05, a later analysis linked some 17,000 TCR beta sequences to specific HLA alleles. Correlated functional status among segregating V segments might be attributable to linkage disequilibrium, but an unknown experimental factor could not be ruled out. Immune exposure information for the cohort was limited to CMV serostatus. Strong co-occurrence of HLA alleles, especially DR and DQ, made assigning TCR associations to individual alleles difficult. A later genetic analysis associated a missense DCLRE1C variant with V-gene and J-gene trimming of TCR beta chains, and an independent cohort replicated the association. Most CMV-associated TCR beta chains appeared to be HLA-restricted in a later analysis, and the HLA associations seemed to be driven largely by CMV exposure. The sequencing pipeline was judged likely to have produced a cluster of highly shared sequence variants as a technical artifact. The classifier was reported to diagnose cytomegalovirus status with high specificity and sensitivity in both the original and validation cohorts.

The cohort consisted of 650 to 850 healthy bone marrow donors. At the time of sampling, every cohort member was nominally healthy, though immune exposures that went unrecorded were likely present. The donor was CMV seronegative and was included in the group of a few hundred seronegative cohort members. Each donor provided a peripheral blood sample, and peripheral blood mononuclear cells were used for TCR beta sequencing. Genomic DNA extraction from the blood cell samples was performed with the Qiagen DNeasy Blood Extraction Kit. In this sample, this clone turned up once. Its recognized antigen is unknown. No base-level quality is on record; no much larger clone is a single base apart. From a lookup of the germline V gene, CDR1 and CDR2 are SGHNT and YENEEA. The CDR3 holds 14 amino acids from the cysteine to the phenylalanine. The kept DNA is CDR3 alone, 42 bases in frame from the first base. V is pruned by 5 bases and J by 4 bases, leaving 1 base of the junction without a gene match.

The library was prepared using the immunoSEQ multiplex PCR assay. A mixture of 60 forward primers for TCR Vbeta segments and 13 reverse primers for TCR Jbeta segments was used in the multiplex PCR. A multiplex PCR assay on genomic DNA amplified the CDR3 region of rearranged TCR beta genes. The amplified TCR beta libraries were sequenced on the Illumina HiSeq System as 87-base-pair reads. In the original analysis: A later analysis counted tens of millions of unique TCR beta chains across the 600 to 850 repertoires, and around 9.9 million of these chains were shared by at least two donors. A nearest-neighbor algorithm error-corrected the raw reads and collapsed the reads into unique sequences, merging closely related sequences to remove PCR and sequencing errors. To assign V, D and J gene segments, CDR3 sequences were aligned to IMGT reference sequences. Each retained sequence needed at least a six-nucleotide match to both a V gene segment and a J gene segment. Rearrangements were classified as productive when the CDR3 lacked stop codons and remained in frame with V and J, and all other rearrangements were classified as non-productive. Following IMGT convention, CDR3 was defined as the stretch from the second conserved V-encoded cysteine to the conserved J-encoded phenylalanine. In an earlier analysis of 587 of the donors, sequences lacking an unambiguous match to a single V gene segment were excluded. In an earlier analysis of some 590 of the donors, V segments were called functional above 56.7% productive rearrangements and were called segregating when the between-donor standard deviation exceeded 5%. A statistical classification framework was built for diagnosing cytomegalovirus status from the catalog of TCR beta chain sequences. V and J gene assignment, in a later analysis, came from comparing TCR nucleotide sequences with IMGT/GENE-DB human TR gene sequences. In a later analysis, CDR3 sequences and most-parsimonious VDJ recombination scenarios were assigned using the TCRdist pipeline. In a later analysis, each TCR beta chain was defined by its CDR3 amino acid sequence together with its V-gene family, and reads lacking a unique V-gene family were excluded. As a way to deal with suspected cross-contamination and a sequencing artifact, a later analysis dropped 640 or so nucleotide sequences that were highly shared and had low generation probability. In a later analysis, a clonal expansion index for each public chain was calculated from normalized within-repertoire ranks of inferred template counts. Generation probabilities in a later analysis came from a VDJ recombination model fitted to out-of-frame rearrangements, and those results were checked against IGoR. A later analysis scored TCR-TCR, TCR-HLA and TCR-CMV co-occurrence with hypergeometric tests, applying a repertoire-size bias correction to TCR pairs. To estimate false discovery rates, a later analysis permuted the HLA or CMV assignments 20 times. A later analysis grouped co-occurring TCRs with DBSCAN, adding TCRdist sequence similarity when clustering within HLA-allele-positive subsets. Repertoires with fewer than 30,000 or more than 120,000 public chains, plus five repertoires with anomalous nucleotide sharing, were excluded from co-occurrence clustering. Held by TCRdb, this immuneACCESS table contains in-frame sequences only and omits some clones. Under half of the omission traces to an unresolved V gene where checked; the cause of the rest is unknown. That table gives V, J and clone size, and the DNA gave D and trimming. Here the sample has around 150,000 clones; about 86% occur a single time. The ten largest clones represent roughly 2% of the sample.

The chain couples TRBV11-3 to TRBJ2-2, with 10 middle bases fitting TRBD2. This sequence originates from a woman aged 18 to 35 in good health and CMV-seronegative. The sample was PBMCs. The DNA is TGTGCCAGCAGCCCTAGCGGGGGCACCGGGGAGCTGTTTTTT. The resulting protein is CASSPSGGTGELFF.